This is a list of T cell receptor beta chains from one sample in a study of human T cells and chemical hapten exposure. TCRdb re-called the RACE reads through MiXCR, storing one row per CDR3 protein. Counted here are roughly 380,000 distinct CDR3 sequences, more than 4.5% occurring once; the ten biggest clones make up around 2%. Sequenced material: whole blood, taken in connection with sensitization to the hapten diphenylcyclopropenone (DPC). These receptors all stem from a woman aged 45-60 years with alopecia areata. Some clones in this sample may be carry-over from other donors' samples. The CDR3 runs from the conserved cysteine through the conserved F or W. Fields, in order: J gene, D gene, V gene, clone size, CDR3 protein, CDR3 DNA. The D gene is left open where the match is weak. Clone size is given for some rows only: seen once, a few or many times, or a class if the clone is expanded.

TRBJ2-4 TRBD1 TRBV12-3/TRBV12-4 . CASSLGQGASKNIQYF TGTGCCAGCAGTTTGGGACAGGGGGCATCCAAAAACATTCAGTACTTC
TRBJ2-7 TRBD2 TRBV28 . CASSLSGTSGSTYEQYF TGTGCCAGCAGTTTATCCGGGACTAGCGGGAGTACCTACGAGCAGTACTTC
TRBJ1-5 . TRBV20-1 few CSASIQGGGNQPQHF TGCAGTGCTAGTATACAGGGAGGCGGCAATCAGCCCCAGCATTTT
TRBJ2-7 . TRBV7-9 many CASSRGLGGAEQYF TGTGCCAGCAGCCGGGGACTTGGAGGAGCCGAGCAGTACTTC
TRBJ1-1 . TRBV5-1 few CASSFERGRGDTEAFF TGCGCCAGCAGCTTCGAAAGAGGGCGTGGGGACACTGAAGCTTTCTTT
TRBJ2-2 . TRBV12-3/TRBV12-4 many CASSPTGGELFF TGTGCCAGCAGTCCTACGGGGGGGGAGCTGTTTTTT
TRBJ1-1 . TRBV27 many CASSLSEGYTEAFF TGTGCCAGCAGTTTATCGGAGGGGTACACTGAAGCTTTCTTT
TRBJ2-7 TRBD2 TRBV20-1 many CSGLAGEGDEQYF TGCAGTGGACTAGCGGGAGAAGGCGACGAGCAGTACTTC
TRBJ1-3 . TRBV24-1 . CATSESDRPPTSGNTIYF TGTGCCACCAGTGAATCTGACAGGCCGCCAACCTCTGGAAACACCATATATTTT
TRBJ1-1 TRBD1 TRBV7-9 . CASSLSQGALTEAFF TGTGCCAGCAGCCTTTCACAGGGGGCGCTTACTGAAGCTTTCTTT
TRBJ1-2 . TRBV6-5 . CASSVTGSFGYGYTF TGTGCCAGCAGTGTTACAGGGAGCTTTGGCTATGGCTACACCTTC
TRBJ2-3 TRBD2 TRBV28 few CASSGTTSTDTQYF TGTGCCAGCAGCGGGACTACCAGCACAGATACGCAGTATTTT
TRBJ1-4 . TRBV6-5 . CASSFSTIGTAYGEKLFF TGTGCCAGCAGTTTTTCCACTATCGGGACGGCGTACGGAGAAAAACTGTTTTTT
TRBJ1-3 . TRBV6-5 few CASSYSGGKGNTIYF TGTGCCAGCAGTTACTCGGGGGGGAAAGGAAACACCATATATTTT
TRBJ2-7 TRBD2 TRBV27 few CASSLRWLAGNEQYF TGTGCCAGCAGTTTAAGATGGCTAGCGGGGAACGAGCAGTACTTC
TRBJ2-1 . TRBV9 few CASSVPSDNNEQFF TGTGCCAGCAGCGTACCTAGCGACAACAATGAGCAGTTCTTC
TRBJ2-1 . TRBV4-2 many CASSQEGDEQFF TGTGCCAGCAGCCAAGAGGGCGATGAGCAGTTCTTC
TRBJ1-5 TRBD1 TRBV6-2/TRBV6-3 many CASRLRTGQREPQHF TGTGCCAGCAGGCTAAGGACAGGACAAAGGGAGCCCCAGCATTTT
TRBJ1-2 . TRBV2 few CATRWGGQTYGYTF TGTGCCACCCGGTGGGGGGGACAAACCTATGGCTACACCTTC
TRBJ1-1 . TRBV7-9 many CASSPRRGGSKNTEAFF TGTGCCAGCAGCCCAAGGAGGGGGGGGAGTAAGAACACTGAAGCTTTCTTT
TRBJ2-3 TRBD1 TRBV3-1 few CASSHRTGQADTQYF TGTGCCAGCAGCCACCGGACAGGGCAGGCAGATACGCAGTATTTT
TRBJ2-7 . TRBV28 few CASSTPGYYEQYF TGTGCCAGCAGCACCCCCGGGTACTACGAGCAGTACTTC
TRBJ1-5 . TRBV20-1 few CSVPGLNQPQHF TGCAGTGTCCCGGGGCTTAATCAGCCCCAGCATTTT
TRBJ2-2 TRBD1 TRBV7-9 few CASSRDRGRDTGELFF TGTGCCAGCAGCAGGGACAGGGGGCGAGACACCGGGGAGCTGTTTTTT
TRBJ1-1 . TRBV5-1 many CASSLVYGAGKNTEAFF TGCGCCAGCAGCTTGGTCTACGGTGCGGGGAAGAACACTGAAGCTTTCTTT
TRBJ2-7 . TRBV29-1 many CSVVQGPYEQYF TGCAGCGTTGTTCAGGGGCCCTACGAGCAGTACTTC
TRBJ2-1 TRBD2 TRBV6-5 many CASSSSSGRNYNEQFF TGTGCCAGCAGTTCGAGTAGCGGGAGGAACTACAATGAGCAGTTCTTC
TRBJ2-1 . TRBV5-3 few CARSLVWWEREQEQFF TGTGCCAGAAGCTTGGTGTGGTGGGAGAGGGAACAGGAGCAGTTCTTC
TRBJ1-1 . TRBV4-1 many CASSQVPQGRGEAFF TGCGCCAGCAGCCAAGTTCCCCAGGGACGGGGAGAAGCTTTCTTT
TRBJ1-2 . TRBV7-9 many CASSLEETDLYGYTF TGTGCCAGCAGCTTAGAAGAAACAGACCTCTATGGCTACACCTTC
TRBJ2-1 . TRBV5-6 . CASSYRGNWYNEQFF TGTGCCAGCAGTTACCGGGGGAACTGGTACAATGAGCAGTTCTTC
TRBJ2-3 . TRBV6-2/TRBV6-3 . CASSYSAQGRGDTQYF TGTGCCAGCAGTTACTCTGCCCAGGGCCGAGGAGATACGCAGTATTTT
TRBJ2-3 TRBD2 TRBV5-1 . CASSHGLAGFTDTQYF TGCGCCAGCAGCCACGGGCTAGCGGGATTTACAGATACGCAGTATTTT
TRBJ2-2 . TRBV2 . CASSEGHGAGELFF TGTGCCAGCAGTGAGGGACATGGCGCCGGGGAGCTGTTTTTT
TRBJ2-1 . TRBV21-1 . CASSKEGNEQFF TGTGCCAGCAGCAAAGAGGGCAATGAGCAGTTCTTC
TRBJ1-6 . TRBV27 few CASSLWQGSSPLHF TGTGCCAGCAGTTTGTGGCAGGGAAGTTCACCCCTCCACTTT
TRBJ1-3 TRBD1 TRBV4-3 many CASSQDQTGRAGNTIYF TGCGCCAGCAGCCAAGATCAGACAGGGCGAGCTGGAAACACCATATATTTT
TRBJ2-7 . TRBV29-1 few CSGAGTVEGEQYF TGCAGCGGGGCCGGGACAGTGGAGGGTGAGCAGTACTTC
TRBJ1-1 . TRBV20-1 few CSVELQSTEAFF TGCAGTGTAGAACTCCAGAGCACTGAAGCTTTCTTT
TRBJ2-4 . TRBV6-2/TRBV6-3 few CASSWGTTGTKNIQYF TGTGCCAGCAGTTGGGGTACTACAGGGACCAAAAACATTCAGTACTTC
TRBJ1-2 . TRBV29-1 many CSVEAGGHGYTF TGCAGCGTTGAAGCGGGAGGTCATGGCTACACCTTC
TRBJ1-1 . TRBV7-2 . CASSLPWGPQGAFF TGTGCCAGCAGCTTACCCTGGGGACCCCAAGGAGCTTTCTTT
TRBJ2-1 . TRBV5-4 many CASSLATDPYNEQFF TGTGCCAGCAGCTTGGCCACGGACCCCTACAATGAGCAGTTCTTC
TRBJ1-1 . TRBV3-1 few CASSRGGGWNTEAFF TGTGCCAGCAGTAGGGGGGGCGGATGGAACACTGAAGCTTTCTTT